The 30 T cell receptor beta chains given below trace back to one sample, sequenced in a study of blood T cell repertoires in COVID-19. TCRdb's copy holds only in-frame clones and misses some; the assay was immunoSEQ multiplex PCR. The sample lists approximately 200,000 clones; roughly 87% were seen once. What was sequenced was PBMCs or T cells enriched from blood (not recorded which). All receptors derive from a young woman who had recovered from COVID-19.

DNA for the CDR3: TGTGCCAGCAGACAGGGCCGTGTTGGTGAGCAGTTCTTC. It codes for CASRQGRVGEQFF. This chain joins TRBV7-2 and TRBJ2-1; perhaps TRBD1 as D (6 bases). Trimming took 6 bases from V and 9 from J, leaving 15 bases between them. The CDR3 has 13 residues. The V gene's germline CDR1 is SGHTA and CDR2 FQGNSA.

The chain recombines TRBV2 with TRBJ1-5, with 7 bases matching TRBD1. This CDR3 is 13 amino acids long. Germline V lookup: CDR1 SNHLY, CDR2 FYNNEI. The junction had 5 bases not matched to a gene; V was cut back by 9 bases and J by 3 bases. The CDR3 is CARATGNNQPQHF. CDR3 DNA sequence: TGTGCCAGGGCGACAGGGAACAATCAGCCCCAGCATTTT.

The V call is TRBV7-8, the J call TRBJ2-1; possibly TRBD2 for D (6 bases). This CDR3 comprises 16 residues. Trimming left V 1 base short and J 7 bases short, with 17 bases between. Germline V gene sequence: CDR1 SGHVS, CDR2 FQNEAQ. The CDR3: CASSLELREYRNEQFF. The DNA for the CDR3 is TGTGCCAGCAGCTTAGAACTCCGGGAGTATAGAAATGAGCAGTTCTTC.

The chain couples TRBV4-3 to TRBJ2-2, with 9 bases that match TRBD2. The ends lost 2 bases at V and 6 bases at J; junction bases unmatched: 1. The CDR3 length is 14 residues. The germline gives CDR1 LGHNA, CDR2 YSLEER. The CDR3 sequence is CASSQRTSAGELFF. The DNA for the CDR3 is TGCGCCAGCAGCCAAAGGACTAGCGCCGGGGAGCTGTTTTTT.

The J gene is TRBJ2-5, the V gene TRBV5-4, with 9 bases identical to TRBD2. This CDR3 contains 15 residues. From germline, CDR1 is SGHNT and CDR2 YYREEE (reference sequence). V was clipped by 1 base and J by 2 bases; unmatched bases: 3. The CDR3 DNA is TGTGCCAGCAGCTTGAGTAGCGGGGGTCAAGAGACCCAGTACTTC. Amino acid sequence: CASSLSSGGQETQYF.

This clone appeared a single time. This chain joins TRBV7-8 and TRBJ2-2; 10 bases align to TRBD1. The CDR3 runs 13 residues. V lost 8 bases, J lost 7 bases, and 4 bases stayed unmatched. CDR1 and CDR2 (germline): SGHVS, FQNEAQ. CDR3 sequence: CASGDRGVGELFF. The DNA of the CDR3 is TGTGCCAGCGGGGACAGGGGCGTCGGGGAGCTGTTTTTT.

The chain joins TRBV29-1 to TRBJ2-1; 7 bases map to TRBD2. CDR3 size: 14 residues. Germline trimming cut 4 bases from V and 6 bases from J; bases unmatched to any gene: 9. Germline V gene sequence: CDR1 SQVTM, CDR2 ANQGSEA. CDR3 sequence (DNA): TGCAGCGTTGTGGGCGGGGGAACTATCAATGAGCAGTTCTTC. Translation gives CSVVGGGTINEQFF.

This chain joins TRBV7-3 and TRBJ2-3, with 8 nucleotides matching TRBD1. Germline V lookup: CDR1 SGHTA, CDR2 FQGTGA. Trimming cost V 5 bases and J 5 bases; bases outside gene matches: 12. The CDR3 runs to 16 residues. CDR3 sequence reads: CASSLQPGGVGDTQYF. In DNA form, the CDR3 reads TGTGCCAGCAGCCTCCAGCCAGGGGGCGTAGGAGATACGCAGTATTTT.

The rearrangement uses TRBV9 and TRBJ2-2; 8 nucleotides line up with TRBD2. J gave up 6 bases and V 1 base, and 2 bases lay outside the gene matches. Germline-derived CDR1 and CDR2 are SGDLS and YYNGEE. CDR3 length: 14 amino acids. This chain's CDR3 is CASSVTAGAGELFF. The CDR3 region has the DNA TGTGCCAGCAGCGTAACAGCGGGAGCCGGGGAGCTGTTTTTT.

The rearrangement uses TRBV6-5 and TRBJ2-1; 8 bases match TRBD2. This CDR3 contains 14 residues. Per the germline V gene, CDR1 is MNHEY and CDR2 is SVGAGI. V lost 6 bases and J lost 3; bases outside the gene matches: 4. As DNA, the CDR3 is TGTGCCAGCAGCACTAGCGGAGACTACAATGAGCAGTTCTTC. Translating gives CASSTSGDYNEQFF.

V usage is TRBV6-1 and J usage is TRBJ1-2, with 7 bases fitting TRBD1. CDR3 length equals 16 residues. With 4 bases clipped from V and 4 bases from J, the junction kept 12 bases outside the gene matches. Per germline, CDR1 MNHNS and CDR2 SASEGT. The CDR3: CASSGLSTGAFYGYTF. The DNA for the CDR3 is TGTGCCAGCAGTGGACTTTCAACAGGGGCCTTCTATGGCTACACCTTC.

This chain joins TRBV6-2 or TRBV6-3 and TRBJ1-5; D is perhaps TRBD1 (5 bases). Trimming left V 5 bases short and J 0 bases short, with 8 bases between. The CDR3 consists of 14 residues. The germline CDR1 and CDR2 sequences are MNHEY and SVGEGT. The CDR3 bases are TGTGCCAGCAGTCCCGGGGGTAGCAATCAGCCCCAGCATTTT. This encodes CASSPGGSNQPQHF.

The chain couples TRBV9 to TRBJ2-1; D might be TRBD2 (5 bases). This CDR3 is 16 amino acids long. The germline CDR1 and CDR2 sequences are SGDLS and YYNGEE. The V gene lost 4 bases and the J gene lost 0 bases, with 14 bases spanning the gap. The CDR3 DNA reads as TGTGCCAGCAGCTCCACACGGACTGGCTCCTACAATGAGCAGTTCTTC. Its protein is CASSSTRTGSYNEQFF.

The rearrangement joins TRBV6-1 to TRBJ2-2, with 11 nucleotides matching TRBD1. The CDR3 covers 16 residues. CDR1 is MNHNS, CDR2 SASEGT, per germline. J was trimmed by 6 bases and V by 2 bases; bases with no gene match: 5. CDR3 loop: CASSELGQGAAGELFF. In DNA, the CDR3 is TGTGCCAGCAGTGAATTAGGACAGGGGGCCGCCGGGGAGCTGTTTTTT.

The V call is TRBV3-1 (or the pseudogene TRBV3-2), the J call TRBJ2-1, with 11 bases fitting TRBD2. The CDR3 totals 17 residues. Germline trimming cut 5 bases from V and 4 bases from J; bases unmatched to any gene: 10. CDR1 is LGHDT and CDR2 is YNNKEL in the germline V gene (reference sequence). The chain's CDR3 is CASSAGMASGRYNEQFF. For the CDR3, the DNA is TGTGCCAGCAGCGCCGGAATGGCTAGCGGGAGGTACAATGAGCAGTTCTTC.

J is TRBJ1-2 and V is TRBV27; TRBD1 is a possible D gene (5 bases). The CDR3 loop spans 14 amino acids. V shed 1 base and J shed 6 bases, with 12 bases lying between them. CDR1 and CDR2 (germline): MNHEY, SMNVEV (reference sequence). CDR3 region: CASSLYGEGNGYTF. CDR3 sequence (DNA): TGTGCCAGCAGTTTATATGGGGAGGGGAATGGCTACACCTTC.

The V and J genes are TRBV10-3 and TRBJ2-7; maybe TRBD2 (6 bases). The CDR3 has 14 residues. CDR1 and CDR2 from the germline V gene are ENHRY and SYGVKD. Trimming pared 3 bases from V and 4 bases from J, leaving 13 bases between. The CDR3 nucleotides are TGTGCCATCAGTGAAGAGGCAGGGAGGTACGAGCAGTACTTC. Translating gives CAISEEAGRYEQYF.

V gene TRBV5-1 combines with J gene TRBJ2-2; a possible D gene is TRBD2 (5 bases). This CDR3 contains 15 residues. The V end was cut by 2 bases, the J end by 4 bases, with 12 bases between. CDR1 and CDR2 from the germline V gene are SGHRS and YFSETQ. The CDR3 nucleotides read TGCGCCAGCAGCTTAAGCGGAAAATCCACCGGGGAGCTGTTTTTT. Its translation is CASSLSGKSTGELFF.

The chain carries TRBV9 and TRBJ2-3; 9 bases are shared with TRBD1. The CDR3 totals 16 residues. Germline V gene sequence: CDR1 SGDLS, CDR2 YYNGEE. Trimming took 6 bases from V and 2 from J; bases not matched to a gene: 10. As DNA, the CDR3 is TGTGCCAGCAACAACAGGGGGCTGACACCCACAGATACGCAGTATTTT. As protein: CASNNRGLTPTDTQYF.

The chain combines TRBV18 with TRBJ2-1, with 8 nucleotides matching TRBD2. CDR1 KGHSH and CDR2 LQKENI come from the germline V gene. This CDR3 contains 15 residues. V was clipped by 5 bases and J by 5 bases; unmatched bases: 8. The chain's CDR3 is CASSTGGAVNNEQFF. Here the CDR3 DNA reads TGTGCCAGCTCAACGGGGGGGGCCGTAAACAATGAGCAGTTCTTC.

The CDR3 here is CASSSQGYEQYF. The CDR3 nucleotides read TGTGCCAGTAGTTCTCAGGGTTACGAGCAGTACTTC. V usage is TRBV19 and J usage is TRBJ2-7, with D possibly TRBD1 on 5 matching bases. The CDR3 extends over 12 amino acids. Germline V gene sequence: CDR1 LNHDA, CDR2 SQIVND (reference sequence). The V end lost 5 bases, the J end lost 4 bases, and 9 bases lay between the germline ends.

V usage is TRBV27 and J usage is TRBJ1-6; 11 bases match TRBD1. The V segment lost 6 bases and the J segment 11 bases; nucleotides outside the gene matches: 9. This CDR3 is 15 amino acids long. Per the germline V gene, CDR1 is MNHEY and CDR2 is SMNVEV (reference sequence). The CDR3 protein is CASRAGTGGTPPLHF. The CDR3 DNA reads TGTGCCAGCAGAGCCGGGACAGGGGGTACACCACCCCTCCACTTT.

The chain recombines TRBV4-2 with TRBJ1-1, with TRBD1 as a possible D gene (6 bases). Germline CDR1 reads LGHNA; CDR2 reads YNFKEQ. The CDR3 is 13 amino acids. V lost 2 bases and J 10 bases, leaving 14 bases between the germline ends. As DNA, the CDR3 is TGTGCCAGCAGCCAATTCGACAGGTGGGGAGCTTTCTTT. Protein: CASSQFDRWGAFF.

The chain employs TRBV5-1 and TRBJ1-3; 7 bases are shared with TRBD1. V was clipped by 1 base and J by 4 bases; unmatched bases: 2. The CDR3 length is 14 residues. CDR1 SGHRS and CDR2 YFSETQ come from the germline V gene. The CDR3 reads CASSLMGQGNTIYF. The CDR3 region has the DNA TGCGCCAGCAGCTTGATGGGACAGGGAAACACCATATATTTT.

The chain joins TRBV5-1 to TRBJ1-5; TRBD1 might be the D (6 bases). The length of the CDR3 is 15 residues. Trimming took 4 bases from V and 6 from J, leaving 17 bases between them. The germline CDR1 and CDR2 sequences are SGHRS and YFSETQ. The CDR3 DNA follows: TGCGCCAGCAGCCGGACGACAGGTATTGGTCAGCCCCAGCATTTT. As protein: CASSRTTGIGQPQHF.

This clone was observed a handful of times. Other DNA sequences in this sample translate to the same CDR3. The CDR3, as DNA: TGTGCCAGCAGCTTGGGACAGGGGAGTGAAAAACTGTTTTTT. Translating gives CASSLGQGSEKLFF. J is TRBJ1-4 and V is TRBV5-8; TRBD1 aligns across 8 bases. The CDR3 is 14 amino acids. V lost 0 bases, J lost 7 bases, and 2 bases stayed unmatched. Germline CDR1 is SGHTS and CDR2 is YDEGEE.

The chain employs TRBV7-9 and TRBJ2-7; no clear D. This CDR3 contains 14 residues. V lost 2 bases and J lost 2, with 10 bases in between. In germline, CDR1 is SEHNR, CDR2 FQNEAQ (reference sequence). The CDR3 sequence: CASSLSGEPYEQYF. In DNA, the CDR3 is TGTGCCAGCAGCTTATCAGGTGAACCCTACGAGCAGTACTTC.

The chain links TRBV27 to TRBJ1-1, with D maybe TRBD1 (6 bases). The CDR3 spans 16 residues. CDR1 MNHEY and CDR2 SMNVEV come from the germline V gene (reference sequence). Trimming pared 5 bases from V and 3 bases from J, leaving 19 bases between. As DNA, the CDR3 is TGTGCCAGCAGTCACAGAACAGGGCTGCGGGACACTGAAGCTTTCTTT. It translates to CASSHRTGLRDTEAFF.

The chain links TRBV4-1 to TRBJ1-3; D is perhaps TRBD1 (6 bases). The germline V and J ends were trimmed by 4 bases and 0 bases, with 10 bases remaining between them. CDR1 is MGHRA, CDR2 YSYEKL, per germline. The CDR3 consists of 15 residues. As DNA, the CDR3 is TGCGCCAGCAGCCGACAGGCCTTCTCTGGAAACACCATATATTTT. It yields the protein CASSRQAFSGNTIYF.

V is TRBV11-1 and J is TRBJ2-4; tentatively, D is TRBD1 (6 bases). Trimming pared 11 bases from V and 0 bases from J, leaving 14 bases between. The germline V gene has CDR1 SGHAT and CDR2 FQDESV (reference sequence). The CDR3 totals 14 residues. This CDR3 reads CASSQGPAKNIQYF. The CDR3 bases are TGTGCCTCCTCACAGGGCCCAGCCAAAAACATTCAGTACTTC.